The 3 T cell receptor beta chains presented below share a single source sample, sequenced in a study of blood T cell repertoires in COVID-19. The method was immunoSEQ multiplex PCR; TCRdb's version includes in-frame clones alone and lacks a portion of them. The sample shows some 78,000 clones, approximately 89% of them seen only once. Sequencing was performed on peripheral blood. The receptors were gathered from a man in his fifties with active or convalescent COVID-19.

This chain uses TRBV6-5 with TRBJ2-1; D is possibly TRBD2 (5 bases). From germline, CDR1 is MNHEY and CDR2 SVGAGI. Trimming cost V 4 bases and J 5 bases, with 18 bases left between them. There are 16 residues in the CDR3. CDR3 DNA sequence: TGTGCCAGCAGTTCCCACCCGGGCGGGCGACACAATGAGCAGTTCTTC. Amino acids: CASSSHPGGRHNEQFF.

This sequence joins TRBV25-1 and TRBJ2-1, with D possibly matching TRBD1 (7 bases). The ends were cut back, 3 bases at V and 12 bases at J, with 12 bases in the middle. Germline assignment: CDR1 MGHDK and CDR2 SYGVNS. The CDR3 spans 12 residues. This CDR3 is CASSEQGGTQFF. For the CDR3, the DNA is TGTGCCAGCAGTGAGCAGGGGGGAACGCAGTTCTTC.

This chain connects TRBV5-4 to TRBJ2-7; D gene uncertain. Germline V CDR1 and CDR2: SGHNT, YYREEE (reference sequence). The V gene lost 0 bases and the J gene lost 2 bases, with 6 bases spanning the gap. This CDR3 is built from 13 residues. The CDR3 sequence is CASSLDRAYEQYV. CDR3 DNA sequence: TGTGCCAGCAGCTTGGACAGAGCCTACGAGCAGTACGTC.